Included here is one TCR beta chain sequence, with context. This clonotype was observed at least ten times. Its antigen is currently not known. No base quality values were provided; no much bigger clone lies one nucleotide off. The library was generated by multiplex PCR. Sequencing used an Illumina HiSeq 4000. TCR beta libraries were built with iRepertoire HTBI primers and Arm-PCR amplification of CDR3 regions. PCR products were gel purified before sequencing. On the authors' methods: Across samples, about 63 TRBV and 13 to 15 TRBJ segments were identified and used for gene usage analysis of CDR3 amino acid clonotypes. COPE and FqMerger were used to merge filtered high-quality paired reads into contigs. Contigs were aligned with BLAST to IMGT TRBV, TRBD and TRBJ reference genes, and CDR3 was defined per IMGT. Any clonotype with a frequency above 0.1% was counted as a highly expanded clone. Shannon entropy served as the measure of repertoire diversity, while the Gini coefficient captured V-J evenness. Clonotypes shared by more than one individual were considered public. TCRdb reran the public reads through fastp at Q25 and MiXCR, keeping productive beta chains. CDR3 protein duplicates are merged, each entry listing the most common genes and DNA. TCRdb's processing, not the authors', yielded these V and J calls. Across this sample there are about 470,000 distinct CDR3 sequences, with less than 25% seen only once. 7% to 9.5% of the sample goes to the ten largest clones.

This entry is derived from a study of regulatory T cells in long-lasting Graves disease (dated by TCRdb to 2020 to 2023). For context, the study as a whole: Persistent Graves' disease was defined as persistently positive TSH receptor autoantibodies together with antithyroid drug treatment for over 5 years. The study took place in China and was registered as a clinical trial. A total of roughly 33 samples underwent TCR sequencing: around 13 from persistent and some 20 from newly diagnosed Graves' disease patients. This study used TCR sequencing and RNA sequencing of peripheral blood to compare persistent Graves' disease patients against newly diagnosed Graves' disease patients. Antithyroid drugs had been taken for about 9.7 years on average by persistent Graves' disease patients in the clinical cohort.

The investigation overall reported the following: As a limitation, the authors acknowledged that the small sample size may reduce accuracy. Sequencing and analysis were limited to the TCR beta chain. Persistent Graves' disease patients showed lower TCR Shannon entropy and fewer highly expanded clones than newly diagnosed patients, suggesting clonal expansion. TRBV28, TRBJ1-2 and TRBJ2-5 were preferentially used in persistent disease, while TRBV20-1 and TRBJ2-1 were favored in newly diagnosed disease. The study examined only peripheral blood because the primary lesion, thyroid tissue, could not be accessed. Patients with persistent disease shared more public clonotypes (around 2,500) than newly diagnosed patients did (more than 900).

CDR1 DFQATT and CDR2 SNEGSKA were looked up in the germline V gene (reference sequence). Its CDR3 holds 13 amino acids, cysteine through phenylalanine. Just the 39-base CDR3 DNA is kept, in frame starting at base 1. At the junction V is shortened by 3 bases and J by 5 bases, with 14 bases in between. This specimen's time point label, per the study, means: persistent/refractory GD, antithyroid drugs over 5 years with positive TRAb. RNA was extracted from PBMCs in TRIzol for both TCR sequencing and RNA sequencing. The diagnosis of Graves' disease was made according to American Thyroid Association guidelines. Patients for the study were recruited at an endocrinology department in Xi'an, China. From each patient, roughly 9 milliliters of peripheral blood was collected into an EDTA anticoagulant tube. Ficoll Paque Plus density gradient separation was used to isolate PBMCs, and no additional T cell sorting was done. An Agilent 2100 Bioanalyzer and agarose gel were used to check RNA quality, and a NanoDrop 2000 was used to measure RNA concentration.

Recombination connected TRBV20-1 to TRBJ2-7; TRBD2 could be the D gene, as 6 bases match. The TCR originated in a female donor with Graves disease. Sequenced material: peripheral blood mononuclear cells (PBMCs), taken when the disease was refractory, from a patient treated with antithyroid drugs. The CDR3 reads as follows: CSASRGLINEQYF. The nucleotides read TGCAGTGCTAGTAGGGGACTCATAAACGAGCAGTACTTC.